The 12 T cell receptor beta chains below were found in one sample sequenced in a study of shared T cell receptors in the human thymus. Measured with immunoSEQ multiplex PCR; TCRdb has only the in-frame clones, and not every one. The top ten clones hold about 0.013% of a sample with approximately 580,000 clones, around three quarters of them seen once. These data are also associated with another study on human thymus T cells.

The specimen was thymocytes. These receptors were collected from a boy younger than two with a congenital heart defect.

Written as DNA, the CDR3 is TGCAGCGCTCCTATAGCGGGAGACTCCTACAATGAGCAGTTCTTC. Translation: CSAPIAGDSYNEQFF. This chain joins TRBV29-1 and TRBJ2-1; 9 bases map to TRBD2. The V and J ends lost 7 bases and 0 bases, in that order; junction bases with no gene match: 7. Germline CDR1 and CDR2: SQVTM and ANQGSEA. The CDR3 is made up of 15 amino acids.

The V and J genes are TRBV9 and TRBJ1-2, with a weak D call TRBD1 (5 bases). The ends were cut back, 4 bases at V and 8 bases at J, with 15 bases in the middle. The CDR3 has 13 residues. The germline gives CDR1 SGDLS, CDR2 YYNGEE. The CDR3 here is CASSPGGDWGYTF. The CDR3 DNA follows: TGTGCCAGCAGCCCCGGGGGGGACTGGGGCTACACCTTC.

The chain carries TRBV27 and TRBJ2-5, with 11 bases aligning to TRBD2. This CDR3 has 16 residues. The J segment lost 2 bases and the V segment lost 5 bases, leaving 7 bases of the junction unmatched. From germline, CDR1 is MNHEY and CDR2 SMNVEV (reference sequence). CDR3 coding DNA: TGTGCCAGCAGTCCATCTAGCGGGGGGAGACAAGAGACCCAGTACTTC. Its protein is CASSPSSGGRQETQYF.

The chain combines TRBV10-3 with TRBJ1-3, with D perhaps matching TRBD1 (5 bases). Germline-derived CDR1 and CDR2 are ENHRY and SYGVKD. V shed 6 bases and J shed 2 bases, with 11 bases lying between them. CDR3 length: 14 residues. Here the CDR3 DNA reads TGTGCCATCAGCCCAACAGGAGCTGGAAACACCATATATTTT. Amino acids: CAISPTGAGNTIYF.

The chain carries TRBV28 and TRBJ2-7; 9 bases map to TRBD1. V shed 6 bases and J 2 bases; nucleotides not matched to a gene: 14. The CDR3 is made up of 17 amino acids. The germline CDR1 and CDR2 sequences are MDHEN and SYDVKM. The DNA of the CDR3 is TGTGCCAGCAGGAAGAAAGCCGGGACAGGGATAACCTACGAGCAGTACTTC. Translation gives CASRKKAGTGITYEQYF.

This clone was picked up one time. One end of the junction does not line up with germline, which may come from a read error. This chain connects TRBV7-7 to TRBJ1-4, with TRBD1 matching over 7 bases. Germline loops: CDR1 SSHAT, CDR2 FNYEAQ (reference sequence). The CDR3 is made up of 16 amino acids. The CDR3 sequence: CASSKIDRATNEKLFF. The CDR3 DNA reads as TGTGCTAGCAGCAAGATCGACAGGGCAACTAATGAAAAACTGTTTTTT.

The rearrangement joins TRBV7-2 to TRBJ2-1, with D hard to call. The CDR3 runs 10 residues. Between the trimmed V and J ends, which lost 4 bases and 8 bases, there was a span of 3 bases. Germline CDR1 SGHTA, CDR2 FQGNSA. This chain's CDR3 is CASSSDEQFF. The CDR3 DNA follows: TGTGCCAGCAGCTCGGATGAGCAGTTCTTC.

The chain couples TRBV2 to TRBJ2-7, with 14 bases matching TRBD2. The CDR3 spans 15 residues. V shed 6 bases, J shed 4 bases, and the junction held 5 bases outside the gene matches. Germline V CDR1 and CDR2: SNHLY, FYNNEI. The CDR3 reads CASSVGTSGSYEQYF. In DNA form, the CDR3 reads TGTGCCAGCAGCGTAGGGACTAGCGGGAGTTACGAGCAGTACTTC.

The CDR3 loop is CAWSKETQPQHF. The CDR3 DNA is TGTGCCTGGAGTAAGGAGACTCAGCCCCAGCATTTT. The chain couples TRBV30 to TRBJ1-5; D is undetermined. The CDR3 is 12 residues long. The germline V gene encodes CDR1 GTSNPN and CDR2 SVGIG (reference sequence). With 2 bases removed from V and 6 bases from J, the gap between germline ends came to 8 bases.

This chain uses TRBV11-2 with TRBJ2-3, with a tentative D call TRBD2 (5 bases). The V end was cut by 4 bases, the J end by 1 base, with 12 bases between. CDR3 size: 15 residues. Germline V gene sequence: CDR1 SGHAT, CDR2 FQNNGV. CDR3 DNA: TGTGCCAGCAGCTCGAGACTGGGAGGCACAGATACGCAGTATTTT. Encoded protein: CASSSRLGGTDTQYF.

V and J are TRBV5-4 and TRBJ2-1, with TRBD1 matching 10 bases. Trimming removed 0 bases from V and 5 bases from J; junction bases left unmatched: 14. The germline V gene has CDR1 SGHNT and CDR2 YYREEE (reference sequence). The CDR3 covers 19 residues. CDR3 sequence reads: CASSLGDRGVQGRDNEQFF. The CDR3 nucleotides are TGTGCCAGCAGCTTGGGGGACAGGGGCGTCCAAGGACGGGACAATGAGCAGTTCTTC.

This chain uses TRBV29-1 with TRBJ2-5, with a tentative D call TRBD2 (5 bases). Trimming pared 6 bases from V and 1 base from J, leaving 18 bases between. There are 15 residues in the CDR3. Germline CDR1 reads SQVTM; CDR2 reads ANQGSEA. CDR3 residues: CSVGGFQRIQETQYF. CDR3 nucleotides: TGCAGCGTAGGCGGGTTCCAGCGGATCCAAGAGACCCAGTACTTC.